This is a list of T cell receptor beta chains from one sample in a study of blood T cells in healthy people across ages. In TCRdb, the 5' RACE reads were re-called with MiXCR into one record per CDR3 protein. The sample records roughly 2 million distinct CDR3 sequences, roughly 49% being singletons. Sample: blood. The source is a woman in her 40s in good health. Each CDR3 is given with its conserved first and last residue. The order of the fields is V gene, D gene, J gene, clone size, CDR3 DNA, CDR3 protein. The D gene is left open where the match is weak. The listing skips clone size in some rows; elsewhere it reads once, few, many or a size class.

>TRBV20-1|-|TRBJ2-7|once
TGCAGTGCTAGAGCCGGAGCAGACCCCTCCTACGAGCAGTACTTC
CSARAGADPSYEQYF
>TRBV7-2|-|TRBJ2-5|-
TGTGCCAGCAGCTTAGGTAGCGGCTCCTCGGAGACCCAGTACTTC
CASSLGSGSSETQYF
>TRBV20-1|TRBD2|TRBJ2-1|-
TGCAGTGCCGCATTCGGGCGGGGGGGATACAATGAGCAGTTCTTC
CSAAFGRGGYNEQFF
>TRBV2|TRBD1|TRBJ2-4|-
TGTGCCAGCAGCCCGTCGACAGGGGTCACGGGAGAGCAGTACTTC
CASSPSTGVTGEQYF
>TRBV6-5|-|TRBJ2-1|-
TGTGCCAGCAGCCAACGGGTGGATGAGCAGTTCTTC
CASSQRVDEQFF
>TRBV20-1|-|TRBJ2-5|few
TGCAGTGCTGCCGTCGGGCAAGAGACCCAGTACTTC
CSAAVGQETQYF
>TRBV10-3|-|TRBJ2-3|-
TGTGCTATCAGTGAGCCGGGGCTTGGAGATACGCAGTATTTT
CAISEPGLGDTQYF
>TRBV5-1|-|TRBJ1-2|-
TGCGCCAGCAGCTTCTCTATTCAGGGGAACTATGGCTACACCTTC
CASSFSIQGNYGYTF
>TRBV5-1|TRBD1|TRBJ2-7|-
TGCGCCAGCAGCTTGATTCTTGGGACAGGCGGAGGTTACGAGCAGTACTTC
CASSLILGTGGGYEQYF
>TRBV7-2|-|TRBJ2-5|few
TGTGCCAGCAGCTCCCAAGGGAGTTCCCAAGAGACCCAGTACTTC
CASSSQGSSQETQYF
>TRBV7-2|TRBD2|TRBJ2-3|-
TGTGCCAGCAGCTTGTACGGGACTACAAGCACAGATACGCAGTATTTT
CASSLYGTTSTDTQYF
>TRBV7-2|TRBD1|TRBJ1-6|-
TGTGCCAGCAGCTGGTCGGGACAGGGTAATTCACCCCTCCACTTT
CASSWSGQGNSPLHF
>TRBV28|-|TRBJ2-5|few
TGTGCCAGCAGTGGACCGAGGCCCCAAGAGACCCAGTACTTC
CASSGPRPQETQYF
>TRBV20-1|-|TRBJ1-5|once
TGCAGTGCTAGAGACCCCAACATGTATCAGCCCCAGCATTTT
CSARDPNMYQPQHF
>TRBV5-5|TRBD1|TRBJ2-5|few
TGTGCCAGCAGCCCCTCCACCGGGACAGTCCAAGAGACCCAGTACTTC
CASSPSTGTVQETQYF
>TRBV21-1|-|TRBJ2-4|few
TGTGCCAGCAGCAAAGACACCAAAAACATTCAGTACTTC
CASSKDTKNIQYF
>TRBV5-6|TRBD1|TRBJ2-4|many
TGTGCCAGCAGCCTAGGGGGCGCTGGAAACATTCAGTACTTC
CASSLGGAGNIQYF
>TRBV9|-|TRBJ2-1|-
TGTGCCAGCAGCGTAGGTGTGATGTCAACAGCCCGCTACAATGAGCAGTTCTTC
CASSVGVMSTARYNEQFF
>TRBV7-2|TRBD1|TRBJ1-2|few
TGTGCCAGCAGCTTGGGACAGGGGCGGAGAGGAGATGGCTACACCTTC
CASSLGQGRRGDGYTF
>TRBV4-2|-|TRBJ2-1|-
TGTGCCAGCAGCCAAGTCAAGGGGGATGAGCAGTTCTTC
CASSQVKGDEQFF
>TRBV3-1|-|TRBJ2-1|-
TGTGCCAGCAGCCAAGCAGCGAATGAGCAGTTCTTC
CASSQAANEQFF
>TRBV28|-|TRBJ1-2|-
TGTGCCAGCAGGGACCTTATCCTGGGCTACACCTTC
CASRDLILGYTF
>TRBV6-2/TRBV6-3|-|TRBJ2-7|-
TGTGCCAGCAGTTACGGGCAGTCAGCCTACGAGCAGTACTTC
CASSYGQSAYEQYF
>TRBV29-1|TRBD1|TRBJ1-3|-
TGCAGCGTTGTTAGGGGACAGGACCCTTACGGAAACACCATATATTTT
CSVVRGQDPYGNTIYF
>TRBV20-1|TRBD1|TRBJ1-2|-
TGCAGTGCTCTGACAGGGTCCTATGGCTACACCTTC
CSALTGSYGYTF
>TRBV11-3|-|TRBJ2-5|-
TGTGCCAGCAGCATTACTCTCAATGAGCAGTACTTC
CASSITLNEQYF
>TRBV7-3|TRBD2|TRBJ2-2|once
TGTGCCAGCAGCGGGGGACTAGCGGAGGGTTATACCGGGGAGCTGTTTTTT
CASSGGLAEGYTGELFF
>TRBV27|-|TRBJ1-5|once
TGTGCCAGCAGCCCAACACACAATCAGCCCCAGCATTTT
CASSPTHNQPQHF
>TRBV6-2/TRBV6-3|-|TRBJ2-7|-
TGTGCCAGCAGTCCAGGGGACGGTCCAGCGGGTGAGCAGTACTTC
CASSPGDGPAGEQYF
>TRBV7-6|TRBD1|TRBJ2-7|-
TGTGCCAGCAGCTTTCGGGACAGCGGCGAGCAGTACTTC
CASSFRDSGEQYF
>TRBV5-1|-|TRBJ1-2|-
TGCGCCAGCAGCTCGAACGGGTTAGATGGCTATGGCTACACCTTC
CASSSNGLDGYGYTF
>TRBV28|-|TRBJ1-6|-
TGTGCCAGCATAGAGGGCTCCTATAATTCACCCCTCCACTTT
CASIEGSYNSPLHF
>TRBV10-3|-|TRBJ1-2|once
TGTGCCATCAGTGCCCAGGGTGTCGACTATGGCTACACCTTC
CAISAQGVDYGYTF
>TRBV29-1|-|TRBJ2-6|few
TGCAGCGTTTTACCTGTCTCTGGGGCCAACGTCCTGACTTTC
CSVLPVSGANVLTF
>TRBV6-2/TRBV6-3|TRBD2|TRBJ2-7|-
TGTGCCACCGCACTAGCGGGCAATGAGCAGTACTTC
CATALAGNEQYF
>TRBV4-1|-|TRBJ2-5|-
TGCGCCAGCAGCCAACCGGGCTCTGAAGGGAGGACCCAGTACTTC
CASSQPGSEGRTQYF
>TRBV13|-|TRBJ2-7|few
TGTGCCAGCAGCCGCAGGGCATCCTACGAGCAGTACTTC
CASSRRASYEQYF
>TRBV12-3/TRBV12-4|TRBD2|TRBJ2-5|few
TGTGCCAGCAGTTCCCGGACTAGCGGGACCACTGTGCGGGAGACCCAGTACTTC
CASSSRTSGTTVRETQYF
>TRBV5-6|-|TRBJ1-2|-
TGTGCCAGCAGCTTGTGGAGGGAGGGCTACACCTTC
CASSLWREGYTF
>TRBV20-1|-|TRBJ2-1|-
TGCAGTGCTAGAAGGTCGAACGGAGGGGAGCAGTTCTTC
CSARRSNGGEQFF
>TRBV7-2|-|TRBJ2-3|many
TGTGCCAGCAGTTTATCCCGGGGGAGCACAGATACGCAGTATTTT
CASSLSRGSTDTQYF
>TRBV9|-|TRBJ1-1|once
TGTGCCAGCAGCCCGCGCTTGAGCACTGAAGCTTTCTTT
CASSPRLSTEAFF
>TRBV6-1|TRBD2|TRBJ2-7|-
TGTGCCAGTCCAACCCGGGGGGGGCAGAACGAGCAGTACTTC
CASPTRGGQNEQYF
>TRBV27|TRBD1|TRBJ2-7|-
TGTGCCAGCAGTCCTATTGGACAGGGAAACTACGAGCAGTACTTC
CASSPIGQGNYEQYF
>TRBV15|-|TRBJ2-7|few
TGTGCCACCAGCCAAGAATACGAGCAGTACTTC
CATSQEYEQYF
>TRBV20-1|-|TRBJ2-1|few
TGCAGTGCTATCTTAACTTGGAGCTCCTACAATGAGCAGTTCTTC
CSAILTWSSYNEQFF
>TRBV7-9|-|TRBJ2-3|-
TGTGCCAGCAGCAACACCCAGACTGCAGATACGCAGTATTTT
CASSNTQTADTQYF
>TRBV29-1|-|TRBJ2-7|-
TGCAGCGTTAGCGCGGGCTCCTACGAGCAGTACTTC
CSVSAGSYEQYF
>TRBV7-9|-|TRBJ1-2|-
TGTGCCAGCAGCTTAGCCCAGGGGTACGGGAGAGATGGCTACACCTTC
CASSLAQGYGRDGYTF
>TRBV6-6|-|TRBJ2-1|-
TGTGCCAGCACCCCACAAATGCCCTACAATGAGCAGTTCTTC
CASTPQMPYNEQFF
>TRBV28|TRBD1|TRBJ2-1|-
TGTGCCAGCAGCCATGGGACAGGGGCCGATGAGCAGTTCTTC
CASSHGTGADEQFF
>TRBV12-3/TRBV12-4|-|TRBJ2-1|few
TGTGCCAGCAGGGGGGGTCTAGCAAACAATGAGCAGTTCTTC
CASRGGLANNEQFF
>TRBV7-6|-|TRBJ2-7|many
TGTGCCAGCAGCTTAGTTGAGGAGCAGTACTTC
CASSLVEEQYF
>TRBV7-2|TRBD2|TRBJ2-1|-
TGTGCCAGCAGCTTTTTCATAGCGGGGGGGTACAATGAGCAGTTCTTC
CASSFFIAGGYNEQFF
>TRBV5-1|-|TRBJ2-5|-
TGCGCCAGCAGCCCCCTAATTGGAGGTAATCAAGAGACCCAGTACTTC
CASSPLIGGNQETQYF
>TRBV29-1|-|TRBJ2-7|-
TGCAGCGGGGGAGAGAACTCCTACGAGCAGTACTTC
CSGGENSYEQYF
>TRBV7-9|-|TRBJ2-1|-
TGTGCCAGCAGCTTCGCCGGGACAAGTTACAATGAGCAGTTCTTC
CASSFAGTSYNEQFF
>TRBV27|-|TRBJ2-1|-
TGTGCCAGCCAGTCGAGGGGGGGCGAAGAGGGGAATGAGCAGTTCTTC
CASQSRGGEEGNEQFF
>TRBV6-2/TRBV6-3|TRBD1|TRBJ2-5|few
TGTGCCAGCACACCAACCGGGACAGGGCGCGGCCTCCAAGAGACCCAGTACTTC
CASTPTGTGRGLQETQYF